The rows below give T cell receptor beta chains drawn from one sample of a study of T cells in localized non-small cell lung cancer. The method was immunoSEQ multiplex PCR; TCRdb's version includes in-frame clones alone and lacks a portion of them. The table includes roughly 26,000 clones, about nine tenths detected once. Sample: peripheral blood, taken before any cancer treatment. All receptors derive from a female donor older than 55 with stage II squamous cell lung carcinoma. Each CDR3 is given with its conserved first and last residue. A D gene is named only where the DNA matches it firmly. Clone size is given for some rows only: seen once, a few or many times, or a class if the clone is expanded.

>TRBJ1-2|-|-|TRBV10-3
CAITVGDGYTF
TGTGCCATCACCGTGGGGGACGGCTACACCTTC
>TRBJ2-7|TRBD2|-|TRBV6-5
CASRTQRESSYEQYF
TGTGCCAGCAGGACGCAGCGGGAGAGCTCCTACGAGCAGTACTTC
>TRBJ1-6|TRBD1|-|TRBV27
CASSPYGTGNSPLHF
TGTGCCAGCAGTCCCTACGGGACAGGGAATTCACCCCTCCACTTT
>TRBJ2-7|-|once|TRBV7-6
CASRQSTGTPYEQYF
TGTGCCAGCAGGCAGTCGACCGGGACGCCCTACGAGCAGTACTTC
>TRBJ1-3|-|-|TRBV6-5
CASSYSGTRGNTIYF
TGTGCCAGCAGTTACTCCGGGACGCGGGGAAACACCATATATTTT
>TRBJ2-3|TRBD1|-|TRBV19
CASSLGQGTDTQYF
TGTGCCAGTAGTTTAGGACAGGGCACAGATACGCAGTATTTT
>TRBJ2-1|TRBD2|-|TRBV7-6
CASSFRGGLGNEQFF
TGTGCCAGCAGCTTCCGCGGGGGTCTGGGGAATGAGCAGTTCTTC
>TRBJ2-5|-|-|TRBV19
CASSSAHQETQYF
TGTGCCAGCTCCTCGGCTCATCAAGAGACCCAGTACTTC
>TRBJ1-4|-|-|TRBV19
CASSTYEGNEKLFF
TGTGCCAGTAGTACATACGAGGGGAATGAAAAACTGTTTTTT
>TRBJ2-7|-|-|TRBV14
CASSPLGGNAYEQYF
TGTGCCAGCAGCCCCCTAGGGGGGAATGCCTACGAGCAGTACTTC
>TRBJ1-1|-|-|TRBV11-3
CASSLSDRNTEAFF
TGTGCCAGCAGCTTATCTGACAGGAACACTGAAGCTTTCTTT
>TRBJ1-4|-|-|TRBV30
CAWSQQTTTNEKLFF
TGTGCCTGGAGTCAACAGACTACAACTAATGAAAAACTGTTTTTT
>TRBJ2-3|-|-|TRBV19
CASSGTGAPPIEYF
TGTGCCAGTAGTGGTACCGGGGCCCCCCCTATTGAGTATTTT
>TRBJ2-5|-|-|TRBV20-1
CSAIGGETQYF
TGCAGTGCGATAGGAGGAGAGACCCAGTACTTC
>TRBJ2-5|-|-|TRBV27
CASSFGAQETQYF
TGTGCCAGCAGTTTTGGGGCTCAAGAGACCCAGTACTTC
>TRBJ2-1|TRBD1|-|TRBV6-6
CASSSDRGRDEQFF
TGTGCCAGCAGTTCGGACAGGGGCAGGGATGAGCAGTTCTTC
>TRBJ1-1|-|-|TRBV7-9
CASSLTDRRAFF
TGTGCCAGCAGCTTGACGGACCGAAGAGCTTTCTTT
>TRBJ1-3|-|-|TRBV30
CAWSVLVLSGNTIYF
TGTGCCTGGAGTGTCTTGGTTCTCTCTGGAAACACCATATATTTT
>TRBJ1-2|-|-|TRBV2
CASSEASTGNYGYTF
TGTGCCAGCAGTGAAGCGTCGACAGGAAACTATGGCTACACCTTC
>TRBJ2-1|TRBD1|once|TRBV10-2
CAISLPGQGSAEQFF
TGCGCCATCTCCCTGCCGGGACAGGGGTCGGCTGAGCAGTTCTTC
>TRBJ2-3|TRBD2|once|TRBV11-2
CASSLQERGGGDTQYF
TGTGCCAGCAGCTTACAGGAGCGGGGGGGCGGAGATACGCAGTATTTT
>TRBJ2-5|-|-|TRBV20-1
CSARPQETQYF
TGCAGTGCTAGACCACAAGAGACCCAGTACTTC
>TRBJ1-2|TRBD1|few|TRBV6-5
CASSLQGTGYTF
TGTGCCAGCAGTCTACAGGGGACTGGCTACACCTTC
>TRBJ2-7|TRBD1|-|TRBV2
CASSEDRGYEQYF
TGTGCCAGCAGTGAGGACAGGGGGTACGAGCAGTACTTC
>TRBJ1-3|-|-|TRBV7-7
CASSPQVGSGNTIYF
TGTGCCAGCAGCCCTCAGGTGGGATCTGGAAACACCATATATTTT
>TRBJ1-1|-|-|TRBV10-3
CAISESPQGLDTEAFF
TGTGCCATCAGTGAGTCCCCCCAAGGTCTGGACACTGAAGCTTTCTTT
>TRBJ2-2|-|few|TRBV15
CATSRVGGIGELFF
TGTGCCACCAGCAGAGTTGGGGGAATCGGGGAGCTGTTTTTT
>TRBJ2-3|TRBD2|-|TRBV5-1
CASSRGSFGGTDTQYF
TGCGCCAGCTCCCGAGGGAGCTTCGGGGGGACAGATACGCAGTATTTT
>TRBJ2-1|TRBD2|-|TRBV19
CASSGTSGGAYNEQFF
TGTGCCAGTAGTGGGACTAGCGGGGGGGCCTACAATGAGCAGTTCTTC
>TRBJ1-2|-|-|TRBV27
CASSLGAGINYGYTF
TGTGCCAGCTCCTTAGGGGCAGGGATTAACTATGGCTACACCTTC
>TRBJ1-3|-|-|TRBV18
CASSPQEQVDGNTIYF
TGTGCCAGCTCACCACAAGAGCAGGTCGATGGAAACACCATATATTTT
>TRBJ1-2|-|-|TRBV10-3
CATNHGATENGYTF
TGTGCCACCAACCACGGGGCAACGGAAAATGGCTACACCTTC
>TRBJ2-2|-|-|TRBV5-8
CASSQQVSNTGELFF
TGTGCCAGCAGCCAACAGGTCTCGAACACCGGGGAGCTGTTTTTT
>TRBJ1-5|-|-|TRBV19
CASQQGWGSGNQPQHF
TGTGCCAGCCAACAGGGATGGGGGTCGGGCAATCAGCCCCAGCATTTT
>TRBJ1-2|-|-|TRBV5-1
CASSLVQGGYGYTF
TGCGCCAGCAGCTTGGTCCAGGGTGGCTATGGCTACACCTTC
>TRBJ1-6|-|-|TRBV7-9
CASSLQHSPLHF
TGTGCCAGCAGCCTACAACATTCACCCCTCCACTTT
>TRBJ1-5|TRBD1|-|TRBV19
CASSMEGAFAYSNQPQHF
TGTGCCAGTAGTATGGAGGGGGCGTTTGCCTATAGCAATCAGCCCCAGCATTTT
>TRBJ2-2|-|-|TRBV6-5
CASSYFRSGELFF
TGTGCCAGCAGTTACTTCCGCTCCGGGGAGCTGTTTTTT
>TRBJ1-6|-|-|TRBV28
CASSLPSYNSPLHF
TGTGCCAGCAGTTTACCCTCCTATAATTCACCCCTCCACTTT
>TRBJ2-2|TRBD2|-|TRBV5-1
CASGKSTSGGNTGELFF
TGCGCCAGCGGCAAATCGACTAGCGGGGGGAACACCGGGGAGCTGTTTTTT
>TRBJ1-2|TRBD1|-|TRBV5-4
CASSSGGFTITYGYTF
TGTGCCAGCAGCTCAGGGGGCTTCACCATTACCTATGGCTACACCTTC
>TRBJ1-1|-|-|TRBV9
CASSVDSRGGTEAFF
TGTGCCAGCAGCGTTGACTCCCGAGGGGGCACTGAAGCTTTCTTT
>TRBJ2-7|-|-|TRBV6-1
CASSGLNQGRPLEQYF
TGTGCCAGCAGTGGGCTAAATCAGGGAAGGCCCCTCGAGCAGTACTTC
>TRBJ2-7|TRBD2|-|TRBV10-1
CASSDSPGTSFHEQYF
TGCGCCAGCAGTGACTCCCCCGGGACTAGCTTCCACGAGCAGTACTTC
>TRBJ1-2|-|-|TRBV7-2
CASSLGMGYGYTF
TGTGCCAGCAGCTTAGGGATGGGCTATGGCTACACCTTC
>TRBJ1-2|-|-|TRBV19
CASSIGVGYTF
TGTGCCAGTAGTATTGGGGTTGGCTACACCTTC
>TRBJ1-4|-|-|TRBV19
CASAARQDAKLFF
TGTGCCAGTGCCGCCCGACAGGATGCAAAACTGTTTTTT
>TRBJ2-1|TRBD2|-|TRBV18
CASSPPLAGAGYNNEQFF
TGTGCCAGCTCACCACCTCTAGCGGGAGCAGGGTATAACAATGAGCAGTTCTTC
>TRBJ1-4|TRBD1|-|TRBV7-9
CASSTRTGGNEKLFF
TGTGCCAGCAGCACCCGGACAGGGGGGAATGAAAAACTGTTTTTT
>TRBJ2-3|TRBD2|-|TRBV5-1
CASRGGPTLGTDTQYF
TGCGCCAGCCGCGGGGGGCCGACTTTGGGCACAGATACGCAGTATTTT
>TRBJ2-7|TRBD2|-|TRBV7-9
CASTLAGSYEQYF
TGTGCCAGCACCCTAGCGGGATCCTACGAGCAGTACTTC
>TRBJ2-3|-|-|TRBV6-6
CASSYSGGTNTDTQYF
TGTGCCAGCAGTTACTCTGGTGGGACCAACACAGATACGCAGTATTTT
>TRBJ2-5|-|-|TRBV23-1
CASSLIRVQETQYF
TGCGCCAGCAGTCTCATCAGGGTACAAGAGACCCAGTACTTC
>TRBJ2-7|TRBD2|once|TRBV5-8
CASSEREGSYEQYF
TGTGCCAGCAGCGAGCGGGAGGGCTCCTACGAGCAGTACTTC
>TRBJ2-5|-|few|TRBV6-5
CASSYSGRDLGTQYF
TGTGCCAGCAGTTACTCGGGGCGGGACCTGGGGACCCAGTACTTC
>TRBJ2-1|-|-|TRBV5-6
CASSPGLYINEQFF
TGTGCCAGCAGCCCCGGACTATATATTAATGAGCAGTTCTTC
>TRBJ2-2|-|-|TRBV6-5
CASSYGGGHFAGELFF
TGTGCCAGCAGTTACGGAGGGGGTCATTTCGCCGGGGAGCTGTTTTTT